Described below is a single TCR beta chain sequence and its context. Its antigen is still unknown. No much larger clone is present one base from it, and per-base qualities are unavailable. Receptors were amplified or captured by the immunoSEQ multiplex PCR assay. For the multiplex PCR, a mixture combining 60 forward primers for TCR Vbeta segments and 13 reverse primers for TCR Jbeta segments was used. A multiplex PCR assay on genomic DNA amplified the CDR3 region of rearranged TCR beta genes. Amplified TCR beta libraries were sequenced as 87-base-pair reads on the Illumina HiSeq System. On the study's bioinformatics: A later analysis tallied 70 million to 100 million unique TCR beta chains across the 666 repertoires, and about 12 million of those chains were shared by two or more donors. To remove PCR and sequencing errors, raw reads were error-corrected and collapsed into unique sequences using a nearest-neighbor algorithm that merged closely related sequences. V, D and J gene segments were assigned by aligning CDR3 sequences to IMGT reference sequences. For a sequence to be retained, a match of at least six nucleotides to both a V gene segment and a J gene segment was required. A rearrangement was called productive if the CDR3 had no stop codons and remained in frame with V and J, and every other rearrangement was called non-productive. Following IMGT convention, CDR3 was defined as the stretch from the second conserved V-encoded cysteine up to the conserved J-encoded phenylalanine. The earlier analysis of about 570 of the donors excluded any sequence lacking an unambiguous match to a single V gene segment. An earlier analysis of 587 of the donors called V segments functional above 56.7% productive rearrangements and segregating when the between-donor standard deviation exceeded 5%. A statistical classification framework was built for diagnosing cytomegalovirus status from the catalog of TCR beta chain sequences. In a later analysis, V and J genes were assigned by comparing TCR nucleotide sequences against IMGT/GENE-DB human TR gene sequences. Using the TCRdist pipeline, a later analysis assigned CDR3 sequences along with most-parsimonious VDJ recombination scenarios. In a later analysis, every TCR beta chain was defined by the combination of its CDR3 amino acid sequence and its V-gene family, and reads without a unique V-gene family were dropped. In a later analysis, around 650 highly shared, low-generation-probability nucleotide sequences were removed to address suspected cross-contamination and a sequencing artifact. In a later analysis, a clonal expansion index for each public chain was calculated from normalized within-repertoire ranks of inferred template counts. In a later analysis, generation probabilities were computed with a VDJ recombination model fitted to out-of-frame rearrangements, and the resulting probabilities were checked against IGoR. Hypergeometric tests were used in a later analysis to score TCR-TCR, TCR-HLA and TCR-CMV co-occurrence, with a repertoire-size bias correction applied to the TCR pairs. To estimate false discovery rates, a later analysis permuted the HLA or CMV assignments 20 times. In a later analysis, co-occurring TCRs were grouped using DBSCAN, with TCRdist sequence similarity added in when clustering inside HLA-allele-positive subsets. Co-occurrence clustering excluded repertoires with fewer than 30,000 or more than 120,000 public chains, plus five with anomalous nucleotide sharing. Drawn from immuneACCESS, this table holds only the in-frame rearrangements with V and J called that TCRdb kept. Clones are partly lost; checked studies trace under half to an unresolved V gene and leave the rest unexplained. Clone size and V and J calls were adopted from that table, with D and trimming inferred from the DNA. This sample gives around 140,000 clones in total; 70% to 90% of them show up just once. 1.5% of the sample belongs to the ten largest clones.

The sample originates from a study of cytomegalovirus exposure and HLA in healthy donors (dated by TCRdb to about 2017). Regarding the study in general: According to an earlier analysis of 587 of the donors, 150 million to 200 million T cells yielded 90 million to 130 million unique TCR beta sequences and about 300 Gb of sequence data. An early release that covered fewer than 750 HLA-typed donors contained 300 to 350 gigabases of sequencing data and tens of millions of unique TCR sequences. Of the roughly 400 genotyped donors, over 70% fell in the genetic ancestry cluster associated with self-reported Caucasian donors. The study aimed to test whether cataloging public T cell receptors could reveal signatures of past pathogen exposure. Using immunosequencing, the study profiled T cell repertoires from fewer than 850 subjects and related those repertoires to cytomegalovirus serostatus. Besides the first cohort of about 730 subjects, a separate validation cohort made up of 120 different subjects was used. To predict cytomegalovirus infection status, the study combined high-throughput TCR immunosequencing, statistical association of individual TCRs with disease status, and machine learning. To study patterns of TCR occurrence, a later analysis re-analyzed previously published TCR beta repertoires from 650 to 750 donors and added high-resolution HLA genotyping. Rather than drawing on any new phenotypic data, the later analysis identified candidate immune exposures from TCR beta sequences and the way those sequences occurred across donors. In an earlier analysis of 587 of the donors, high-throughput TCR beta sequencing was used to judge whether each TCR beta V gene segment behaved as functional or pseudogenic. Alongside the repertoire data, information on donor age, sex, ethnicity and CMV serostatus was compiled. A later genetic analysis used genome-wide SNP genotypes for about 60% of the roughly 700 donors, treating that subset as a discovery cohort. Every repertoire in the discovery cohort had been generated on one and the same sequencing platform. Class I and class II HLA loci were covered by the typing at four-digit resolution. Typing coverage differed by locus: A, B, C, DRB1 and DQB1 were typed in roughly 620-640 donors, DQA1 in around 500, DPA1 in some 610, and DPB1 in 472. A handful of DR-DQ haplotypes were treated as single units for association and clustering because of strong linkage in the cohort. On average, about 240,000 unique TCR beta nucleotide sequences were sequenced per donor among 398 genotyped donors of the cohort, with roughly 19% of those sequences being non-productive.

Sequences SGDLS (CDR1) and YYNGEE (CDR2) are obtained from the germline V gene. Counted from cysteine to phenylalanine, this CDR3 has 14 amino acids. This entry keeps only the CDR3 DNA: 42 bases, framed from base 1. The V end loses 3 bases and the J end loses 0 bases, and a stretch of 4 bases separates them. The cohort consisted of 650 to 700 healthy bone marrow donors. All cohort members were sampled while nominally healthy, although unrecorded immune exposures were likely present. The donor tested CMV seronegative, placing the donor among the 350 to 400 seronegative members of the cohort. A peripheral blood sample was provided by each donor, and peripheral blood mononuclear cells were used for TCR beta sequencing. The Qiagen DNeasy Blood Extraction Kit was used to extract genomic DNA from the blood cell samples. Study-wide conclusions, independent of this receptor: An earlier analysis of 587 of the donors showed that most TCR beta V segments appeared in productive rearrangements either about 87% or about 30% of the time, which broadly matched IMGT annotations. Across donors, most TCR sequences were observed very rarely, whereas some public TCRs were present in many individuals. In this cohort, only TCR beta chains were sequenced, and detectable features were limited by the absence of alpha or paired-chain data. Linkage disequilibrium might explain the correlated functional status among segregating V segments, but an unknown experimental factor could not be excluded. Cytomegalovirus status was reported to be diagnosed by the classifier with high specificity and sensitivity in both the original and validation cohorts. A cluster of highly shared sequence variants was judged likely to represent a technical artifact of the sequencing pipeline. Immune exposure information for the cohort was limited to CMV serostatus. A few of the identified cytomegalovirus-associated TCR beta chains were confirmed in vitro to be specific for cytomegalovirus antigens. According to a later genetic analysis, donors in an Asian-associated ancestry cluster had fewer N-insertions in productive TCRs than the approximately 690-donor mean. In a later analysis, several top co-occurrence clusters were reported to appear linked to parvovirus B19, influenza, CMV and Epstein-Barr virus. Specific HLA alleles were associated with 15,000 to 20,000 TCR beta sequences at a false discovery rate of 0.05 in a later analysis. A total of around 150 TCR beta chains were listed by the study as associated with cytomegalovirus. When HLA alleles, especially DR and DQ, strongly co-occurred, attributing TCR associations to individual alleles was difficult. According to a later analysis, most CMV-associated TCR beta chains appeared to be HLA-restricted, and the HLA associations seemed to be driven largely by CMV exposure. A later genetic analysis associated a missense DCLRE1C variant with V-gene and J-gene trimming of TCR beta chains, and an independent cohort replicated the association. The 87-base-pair reads could not distinguish some IMGT-functional V segments, including TRBV6-2 and TRBV6-3, so those segments were excluded. In a later analysis, HLA-associated TCR beta chains were found to be more clonally expanded and to have lower generation probabilities than equally common non-associated chains. Roughly 15 rarely observed V segments, including chromosome 9 orphons, were excluded from the earlier analysis of several hundred of the donors because counts were too low. A further reported finding was that TCR beta sequences accurately predicted the HLA-A and HLA-B alleles for most subjects in the first cohort. Presence/absence analyses assumed roughly uniform sequencing depth across donors, an assumption that may not hold. The authors suggested that the approach could potentially be generalized to other disease states and immunological phenotypes. In a later analysis, TCR association rates were found to vary across HLA loci, with the most associated TCRs seen for DRB1 alleles and the fewest for HLA-C alleles. Because HLA typing was missing for some donors at each locus, association tests included only the typed subset.

The V and J segments used are TRBV9 and TRBJ2-6; the D gene remains uncertain. Sequencing was done on a sample of PBMCs. This sequence was found in a middle-aged man in good health and CMV-seronegative. The CDR3: CASSASSGANVLTF. The sequenced DNA: TGTGCCAGCAGCGCTAGCTCTGGGGCCAACGTCCTGACTTTC.